The next 19 T cell receptor beta chains were all read from a single sample in a study of T cells in Graves' hyperthyroidism and ophthalmopathy. TCR beta CDR3 sequences were amplified from RNA transcripts. The study used the HTBI primer set for a first-round RT-PCR of the TCR CDR3. In TCRdb, the multiplex PCR reads were re-called with MiXCR into one record per CDR3 protein. The sample consists of about 370,000 distinct CDR3 sequences, roughly 15% of them appearing once. Sequencing was done on a sample of blood. These receptors all come from a woman aged 55-70 years with Graves' ophthalmopathy.

There are many counts of this clonotype. The V and J genes are TRBV28 and TRBJ2-3; the D gene is possibly TRBD1 (7 bases). The CDR3 is made up of 15 amino acids. Trimming stripped 7 bases from V and 2 bases from J, with 16 bases between. CDR1 is MDHEN, CDR2 SYDVKM, per germline. The CDR3 nucleotides read TGTGCCAGCACTCTGGGGGGACAGCTCACAGATACGCAGTATTTT. As protein: CASTLGGQLTDTQYF.

V gene TRBV27 combines with J gene TRBJ1-6; possible D gene TRBD1, 5 bases. CDR3 length: 14 residues. The V end was cut by 8 bases, the J end by 13 bases, with 21 bases between. Per germline, CDR1 MNHEY and CDR2 SMNVEV (reference sequence). Here the CDR3 reads CASSEGAFPKPLHF. In DNA form, the CDR3 reads TGTGCCAGCTCAGAAGGGGCGTTCCCCAAGCCCCTCCACTTT.

This clonotype was seen ten or more times. The V gene is TRBV30, the J gene TRBJ2-7, with D uncertain. Trimming took off 1 base at V and 3 bases at J, with 4 bases between the two ends. The V gene's germline CDR1 is GTSNPN and CDR2 SVGIG (reference sequence). The CDR3 totals 11 residues. Here the CDR3 DNA reads TGTGCCTGGAGTGCTAACTACGAGCAGTACTTC. It is translated as CAWSANYEQYF.

This clonotype has at least ten counts. V usage is TRBV20-1 and J usage is TRBJ2-1; 9 positions match TRBD2. The CDR3 is made up of 15 amino acids. Trimming removed 5 bases from V and 4 bases from J; junction bases left unmatched: 9. Germline CDR1 DFQATT, CDR2 SNEGSKA (reference sequence). CDR3 loop: CSAPQPLAGYNEQFF. The CDR3, as DNA: TGCAGTGCTCCCCAACCCCTAGCGGGGTACAATGAGCAGTTCTTC.

This clonotype was recorded many times. V gene TRBV4-2 combines with J gene TRBJ2-2, with D possibly TRBD2 on 6 matching bases. Germline V gene lookup returns CDR1 LGHNA and CDR2 YNFKEQ. The V gene lost 6 bases and the J gene lost 5 bases, with 25 bases spanning the gap. This CDR3 is 18 amino acids long. CDR3 nucleotide sequence: TGTGCCAGCAGTCACACCACGGGGGAGCCGAAATGGACCGGGGAGCTGTTTTTT. Residues: CASSHTTGEPKWTGELFF.

This clonotype was counted many times. The chain links TRBV20-1 to TRBJ2-1; 8 positions agree with TRBD1. Germline V gene sequence: CDR1 DFQATT, CDR2 SNEGSKA (reference sequence). The CDR3 length is 14 residues. V was pared by 5 bases and J by 7 bases, with 10 bases of the junction left unmatched. CDR3 region: CSALARTGTNEQFF. The CDR3 DNA reads TGCAGTGCTCTAGCAAGGACAGGGACGAATGAGCAGTTCTTC.

V and J are TRBV24-1 and TRBJ2-3, with D possibly being TRBD2 (6 bases). The CDR3 extends over 18 amino acids. Germline V lookup: CDR1 KGHDR, CDR2 SFDVKD. The ends were cut back, 4 bases at V and 4 bases at J, with 23 bases in the middle. The CDR3 here is CATSDPGNSGPRADTQYF. The CDR3, as DNA: TGTGCCACCAGTGACCCCGGTAATAGCGGCCCGAGGGCAGATACGCAGTATTTT.

The V and J genes are TRBV20-1 and TRBJ1-2; 9 bases are shared with TRBD1. Germline-derived CDR1 and CDR2 are DFQATT and SNEGSKA (reference sequence). The V gene end was trimmed by 0 bases and the J gene end by 5 bases; junction bases not matched to a gene: 13. The CDR3 contains 17 residues. CDR3 amino acids: CSARDAIDRGSWYGYTF. In nucleotides, the CDR3 is TGCAGTGCTAGAGATGCGATCGACAGGGGGTCGTGGTATGGCTACACCTTC.

In this sample, this clonotype turned up many times. The chain uses TRBV11-3 and TRBJ2-5, with 12 bases identical to TRBD1. This CDR3 contains 15 residues. Germline CDR1 and CDR2: SGHNT and YENEEA. After removal of 3 bases from V and 5 bases from J, the junction contained 4 bases not matched to a gene. The CDR3 reads CASSLGQGAMETQYF. The CDR3, as DNA: TGTGCCAGCAGCTTGGGACAGGGGGCGATGGAGACCCAGTACTTC.

In its sample, this clonotype was seen a few times. V usage is TRBV14 and J usage is TRBJ2-7, with D unclear. The germline V gene encodes CDR1 SGHDN and CDR2 FVKESK. Trimming removed 4 bases from V and 3 bases from J, with 13 bases in between. The CDR3 is 14 amino acids. CDR3 amino acids: CASSLINTIYEQYF. The CDR3 region has the DNA TGTGCCAGCAGCCTTATCAACACCATCTACGAGCAGTACTTC.

This clonotype was seen many times. The chain recombines TRBV9 with TRBJ2-7; TRBD1 agrees at 8 bases. Germline CDR1 and CDR2: SGDLS and YYNGEE. The CDR3 runs 14 residues. Germline trimming cut 3 bases from V and 6 bases from J; bases unmatched to any gene: 8. DNA for the CDR3: TGTGCCAGCAGCGAAGTACCAACAGGGGGCGAGCAGTACTTC. Its translation: CASSEVPTGGEQYF.

Written as DNA, the CDR3 is TGTGCCAGCAGTGAAGTGTCAGGAGGCCCCTTCTCCTACGAGCAGTACTTC. The encoded protein is CASSEVSGGPFSYEQYF. This chain uses TRBV6-1 with TRBJ2-7; D may be TRBD2 (5 bases). The CDR3 has 17 amino acids. Trimming pared 1 base from V and 0 bases from J, leaving 16 bases between. The germline V gene encodes CDR1 MNHNS and CDR2 SASEGT.

The chain uses TRBV2 and TRBJ2-3; TRBD2 agrees at 15 bases. Germline V gene sequence: CDR1 SNHLY, CDR2 FYNNEI. CDR3 size: 17 residues. V lost 4 bases, J lost 1 base, and 3 bases stayed unmatched. Here the CDR3 DNA reads TGTGCCAGCAGTGTGGGACTAGCGGGAGGCCGCACAGATACGCAGTATTTT. Protein product: CASSVGLAGGRTDTQYF.

The table lists this clonotype with many counts. The chain uses TRBV11-2 and TRBJ2-7; the match to TRBD2 covers 8 bases. The CDR3 runs to 14 residues. Germline V gene lookup returns CDR1 SGHAT and CDR2 FQNNGV. The J segment lost 3 bases and the V segment lost 3 bases, leaving 4 bases of the junction unmatched. The CDR3 coding sequence is TGTGCCAGCAGCTTCACTAGCGGCGGCTACGAGCAGTACTTC. Translated: CASSFTSGGYEQYF.

This clonotype has a count of ten or more. The J gene is TRBJ1-1, the V gene TRBV28, with a weak D call TRBD1 (6 bases). V lost 5 bases and J lost 1, with 14 bases in between. The CDR3 contains 15 residues. The germline V gene encodes CDR1 MDHEN and CDR2 SYDVKM. CDR3 sequence reads: CASSPLGGPNTEAFF. CDR3 in DNA: TGTGCCAGCAGTCCCCTGGGGGGGCCGAACACTGAAGCTTTCTTT.

The chain links TRBV5-5 to TRBJ1-6, with 8 bases matching TRBD1. Germline V gene data show CDR1 as SGHKS and CDR2 as YYEKEE (reference sequence). V lost 4 bases, J lost 10 bases, and 16 bases stayed unmatched. The CDR3 loop spans 17 amino acids. CDR3 sequence reads: CASSPQGQGARGSPLHF. Written as DNA, the CDR3 is TGTGCCAGCAGCCCGCAGGGGCAGGGGGCGCGTGGATCACCCCTCCACTTT. Based on the CDR3 plus reference TRBV5-5 and TRBJ1-6, the full variable domain is DAGVTQSPTHLIKTRGQQVTLRCSPISGHKSVSWYQQVLGQGPQFIFQYYEKEERGRGNFPDRFSARQFPNYSSELNVNALLLGDSALYLCASSPQGQGARGSPLHFGNGTRLTVT.

This clonotype was seen many times. The chain joins TRBV4-1 to TRBJ2-3, with 10 bases matching TRBD2. Germline CDR1 reads MGHRA; CDR2 reads YSYEKL. The trim removed 4 bases at V and 6 bases at J, leaving 7 bases unmatched. The CDR3 is 15 residues long. CDR3 in amino acids: CASSPIAGGQDTQYF. The DNA of the CDR3 is TGCGCCAGCAGCCCAATAGCGGGAGGTCAGGATACGCAGTATTTT.

This clonotype has a count of ten or more. At one boundary the junction diverges from the germline segment, which might be a read error. The V call is TRBV5-1, the J call TRBJ1-2; D is unclear. CDR1 and CDR2 (germline): SGHRS, YFSETQ. CDR3 size: 13 residues. This CDR3 reads CASSLGQNYGYTF. CDR3 DNA: TGTGCCAGCTCACTAGGGCAGAACTATGGCTACACCTTC. Supplemented by reference TRBV5-1 and TRBJ1-2, the full variable domain reads KAGVTQTPRYLIKTRGQQVTLSCSPISGHRSVSWYQQTPGQGLQFLFEYFSETQRNKGNFPGRFSGRQFSNSRSEMNVSTLELGDSALYLCASSLGQNYGYTFGSGTRLTVV.

CDR3 nucleotides: TGTGCCAGCAGCCAAGATTTGGGCGGGACCGCCAAAAACATTCAGTACTTC. It is translated as CASSQDLGGTAKNIQYF. This chain links TRBV3-1 with TRBJ2-4; TRBD2 is a possible D gene (6 bases). The germline V and J ends were trimmed by 0 bases and 1 base, with 13 bases remaining between them. The CDR3 consists of 17 residues. The germline V gene encodes CDR1 LGHDT and CDR2 YNNKEL (reference sequence).